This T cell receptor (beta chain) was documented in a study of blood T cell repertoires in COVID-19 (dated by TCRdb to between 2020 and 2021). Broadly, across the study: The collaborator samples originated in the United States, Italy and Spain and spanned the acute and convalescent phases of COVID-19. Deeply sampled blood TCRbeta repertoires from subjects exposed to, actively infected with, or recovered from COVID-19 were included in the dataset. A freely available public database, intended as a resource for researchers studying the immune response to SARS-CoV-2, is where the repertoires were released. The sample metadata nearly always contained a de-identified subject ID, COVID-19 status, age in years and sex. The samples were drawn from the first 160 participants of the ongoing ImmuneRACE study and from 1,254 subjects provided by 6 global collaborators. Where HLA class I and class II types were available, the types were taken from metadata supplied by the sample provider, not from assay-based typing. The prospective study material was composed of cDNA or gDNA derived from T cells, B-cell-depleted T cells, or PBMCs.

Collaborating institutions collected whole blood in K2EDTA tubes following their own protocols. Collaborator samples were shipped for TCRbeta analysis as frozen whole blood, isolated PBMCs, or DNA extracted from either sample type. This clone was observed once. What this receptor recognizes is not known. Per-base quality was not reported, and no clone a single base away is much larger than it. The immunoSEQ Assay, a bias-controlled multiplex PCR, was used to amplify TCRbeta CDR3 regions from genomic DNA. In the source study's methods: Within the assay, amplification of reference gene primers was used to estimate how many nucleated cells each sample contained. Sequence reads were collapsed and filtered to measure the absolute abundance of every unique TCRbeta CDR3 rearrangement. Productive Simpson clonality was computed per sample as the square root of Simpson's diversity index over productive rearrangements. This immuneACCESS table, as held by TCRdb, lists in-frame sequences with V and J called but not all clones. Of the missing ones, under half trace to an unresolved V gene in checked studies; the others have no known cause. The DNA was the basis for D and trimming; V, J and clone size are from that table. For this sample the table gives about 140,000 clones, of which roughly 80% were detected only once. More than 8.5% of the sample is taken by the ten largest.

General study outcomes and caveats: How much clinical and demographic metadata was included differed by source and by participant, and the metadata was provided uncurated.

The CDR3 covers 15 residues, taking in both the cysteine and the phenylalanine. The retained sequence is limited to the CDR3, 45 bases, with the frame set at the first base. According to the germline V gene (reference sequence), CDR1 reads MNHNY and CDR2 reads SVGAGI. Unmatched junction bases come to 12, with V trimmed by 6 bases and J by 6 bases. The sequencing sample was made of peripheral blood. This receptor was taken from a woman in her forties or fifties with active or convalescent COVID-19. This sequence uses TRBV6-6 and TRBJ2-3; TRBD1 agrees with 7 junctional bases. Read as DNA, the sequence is TGTGCCAGCAGCCGACAGGGTCCGTTGATGGATACGCAGTATTTT. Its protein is CASSRQGPLMDTQYF.